The sample holds a few counts of the clone carrying this T cell receptor (beta chain). This sample is drawn from a study of T cells in Graves' hyperthyroidism and ophthalmopathy. About the study: Peripheral blood was secured at the point of initial diagnosis, before any treatment.

The ends lost 4 bases at V and 4 bases at J; junction bases unmatched: 14. The CDR3 consists of 18 residues. CDR1 is GTSNPN and CDR2 is SVGIG in the germline V gene (reference sequence). Amplification targeted TCR beta CDR3 regions from RNA transcripts. Primed by the HTBI set, a first-round RT-PCR was run on the TCR CDR3. TCRdb re-called the multiplex PCR reads through MiXCR, storing one row per CDR3 protein. The sample includes around 210,000 distinct CDR3 sequences, roughly 17% of them seen just once. Diagnostic assessment was based on clinical symptoms, serum thyroxine and TRAb, thyroid ultrasound and orbital computed tomography. The PBMCs were taken from approximately 9 ml of fresh peripheral blood.

Sequencing input: blood. The sequence came from a woman between 50 and 59 years old with Graves' hyperthyroidism. This chain joins TRBV30 and TRBJ2-7; 15 bases agree with TRBD2. The CDR3 region is CAWIPGLAGGRTLYEQYF. The CDR3 nucleotides are TGTGCCTGGATCCCGGGACTAGCGGGAGGCCGGACGCTTTACGAGCAGTACTTC.